Detailed here is one TCR beta chain. These data originate in a study of patients and donors after allogeneic stem cell transplantation. The germline V gene has CDR1 DFQATT and CDR2 SNEGSKA (reference sequence). This CDR3 region has 16 residues. Trimming cost V 4 bases and J 4 bases; bases outside gene matches: 8. Each CDR3 protein is one row after TCRdb ran MiXCR on the RT-PCR reads. The data show about 960,000 distinct CDR3 sequences, approximately 19% seen once. The source is a human donor who was either an allogeneic HSCT recipient or a stem cell or donor lymphocyte infusion donor (not recorded which). It is not recorded whose cells these are; they may come from a transplant donor. The source material was blood, either unsorted or a sorted T cell fraction (not recorded which). The chain links TRBV20-1 to TRBJ2-6; the match to TRBD2 covers 9 bases. The CDR3 DNA reads as TGCAGTGCTAAGGGTAGCGGGAGACCAGGGGCCAACGTCCTGACTTTC. This encodes CSAKGSGRPGANVLTF.